The clone carrying this TCR beta chain appeared a few times. Time point reported: newly diagnosed GD, antithyroid drugs for less than 3 months. PBMCs were the source of the RNA used for TCR sequencing. The source of the sample is a study of regulatory T cells in long-lasting Graves disease. According to the study, TCR beta libraries were built with iRepertoire HTBI primers and CDR3-region Arm-PCR. MiXCR was run by TCRdb on the multiplex PCR reads, yielding one entry per CDR3 protein. The data hold 250,000 to 400,000 distinct CDR3 sequences, with 15% to 20% observed a single time. The CDR3 is made up of 15 amino acids. Unmatched junction bases numbered 12, after V lost 10 bases and J lost 0 bases. The germline V gene encodes CDR1 LNHDA and CDR2 SQIVND (reference sequence).

Sample: peripheral blood mononuclear cells (PBMCs), taken at new diagnosis, from a patient treated with antithyroid drugs. V and J are TRBV19 and TRBJ2-7; 7 nucleotides match TRBD2. This clonotype was sampled from a female donor with Graves disease. As DNA, the CDR3 is TGTGCCACAGTACGGGGGGTAGGGAGCTCCTACGAGCAGTACTTC. Residues: CATVRGVGSSYEQYF.